A selection of T cell receptor beta chains follows, all from one sample in a study of T-cell memory formation after mild COVID-19. Using its own MiXCR run on the 5' RACE reads, TCRdb lists one record per CDR3 protein. The table lists more than 80,000 distinct CDR3 sequences, about a sixth of them singletons. Sequenced material: PBMCs or a T cell subset sorted from them (not recorded which). The origin of the receptors is an adult woman who had mild COVID-19 (a few samples of this study predate the infection). Cell type and time point are not known. The CDR3 runs from the conserved cysteine through the conserved F or W. The D gene is left open where the match is weak. Not all rows give a size; the values are once, few, many and, for expanded clones, a class.

size: few
D: TRBD2
J: TRBJ2-1
V: TRBV15
DNA: TGTGCCACCAGCAGAGATTTTGGCGGGAGGGTCAATGAGCAGTTCTTC
CDR3: CATSRDFGGRVNEQFF

size: few
D: .
J: TRBJ2-7
V: TRBV20-1
DNA: TGCAGTGCTAGAGATTCCTGGGACTTCTACGAGCAGTACTTC
CDR3: CSARDSWDFYEQYF

size: .
D: TRBD2
J: TRBJ2-3
V: TRBV7-9
DNA: TGTGCCAGCAGCTTGGGGACTAGCGGGATTGGGACAGATACGCAGTATTTT
CDR3: CASSLGTSGIGTDTQYF

size: .
D: TRBD1
J: TRBJ1-5
V: TRBV28
DNA: TGTGCCAGCAGTATAGCTAGGGACAGGGGTCGAGATCAGCCCCAGCATTTT
CDR3: CASSIARDRGRDQPQHF

size: few
D: TRBD2
J: TRBJ2-3
V: TRBV5-1
DNA: TGCGCCAGCAGCTTGTGGCTAGCGGCAGATACGCAGTATTTT
CDR3: CASSLWLAADTQYF

size: .
D: .
J: TRBJ2-7
V: TRBV5-1
DNA: TGCGCCAGCAGCATCACATGGGGCCCTTCATACGAGCAGTACTTC
CDR3: CASSITWGPSYEQYF

size: .
D: .
J: TRBJ2-1
V: TRBV9
DNA: TGTGCCAGCAGCGTAGGGTCCGGGGGAAATGAGCAGTTCTTC
CDR3: CASSVGSGGNEQFF

size: .
D: .
J: TRBJ2-2
V: TRBV10-3
DNA: TGTGCCATCAGTGCCTCGGACACCGGGGAGCTGTTTTTT
CDR3: CAISASDTGELFF

size: .
D: .
J: TRBJ1-1
V: TRBV7-9
DNA: TGTGCCAGCAGCAGCGAACAGGGAGGAACTGAAGCTTTCTTT
CDR3: CASSSEQGGTEAFF

size: .
D: .
J: TRBJ1-5
V: TRBV24-1
DNA: TGTGCCACCAGTGAGGGGATTACCCAGCATTTT
CDR3: CATSEGITQHF

size: few
D: .
J: TRBJ2-3
V: TRBV2
DNA: TGTGCCAGCACCCGACAGGAGAGCACAGATACGCAGTATTTT
CDR3: CASTRQESTDTQYF

size: few
D: .
J: TRBJ1-2
V: TRBV9
DNA: TGTGCCAGCAGCGTAGCTACGGTGGGCGATGGCTACACCTTC
CDR3: CASSVATVGDGYTF

size: many
D: TRBD2
J: TRBJ2-7
V: TRBV20-1
DNA: TGCAGTGCTAGAACCGGGACTAGCGGGGAGACCTACGAGCAGTACTTC
CDR3: CSARTGTSGETYEQYF

size: few
D: .
J: TRBJ2-2
V: TRBV25-1
DNA: TGTGCCAGCAGTGCCGCGGTCACCGGGGAGCTGTTTTTT
CDR3: CASSAAVTGELFF

size: few
D: .
J: TRBJ2-1
V: TRBV5-5
DNA: TGTGCCAGCAACCCTCTTTTCTCGTACAATGAGCAGTTCTTC
CDR3: CASNPLFSYNEQFF

size: .
D: .
J: TRBJ2-7
V: TRBV20-1
DNA: TGCAGTGCTAGAGCCCCCCTGACAGCGGACTCCTACGAGCAGTACTTC
CDR3: CSARAPLTADSYEQYF

size: .
D: .
J: TRBJ1-6
V: TRBV6-6
DNA: TGTGCCACAGGAGAGGGGTATGATTCACCCCTCCACTTT
CDR3: CATGEGYDSPLHF

size: once
D: TRBD1
J: TRBJ2-1
V: TRBV6-6
DNA: TGTGCCAGCAGTTACGTGCAGGGGGCTATCAATGAGCAGTTCTTC
CDR3: CASSYVQGAINEQFF

size: .
D: TRBD2
J: TRBJ2-2
V: TRBV7-6
DNA: TGTGCCAGCAGCTTTGGACTAGCGGGAGCCGGGGACACCGGGGAGCTGTTTTTT
CDR3: CASSFGLAGAGDTGELFF

size: many
D: .
J: TRBJ2-7
V: TRBV5-1
DNA: TGCGCCAGCAGCTTGGGCCGCCCCTACGAGCAGTACTTC
CDR3: CASSLGRPYEQYF

size: .
D: .
J: TRBJ1-5
V: TRBV5-4
DNA: TGTGCCAGCAGCTGGAGGGTACGGCCCCAGCATTTT
CDR3: CASSWRVRPQHF

size: many
D: TRBD1
J: TRBJ2-1
V: TRBV5-1
DNA: TGCGCCAGCAGCCCAGGACAGGCGACCTACAATGAGCAGTTCTTC
CDR3: CASSPGQATYNEQFF

size: few
D: .
J: TRBJ2-7
V: TRBV6-5
DNA: TGTGCCAGCAGTCCCCATTCGTCCTACGAGCAGTACTTC
CDR3: CASSPHSSYEQYF

size: few
D: TRBD2
J: TRBJ2-1
V: TRBV5-1
DNA: TGCGCCAGCAGCTTGTCTAGCGGGGGACTTAGCTCCTACAATGAGCAGTTCTTC
CDR3: CASSLSSGGLSSYNEQFF

size: few
D: .
J: TRBJ1-1
V: TRBV3-1
DNA: TGTGCCAGCAGCCAAGGGTGGGGCCACTCTGAAGCTTTCTTT
CDR3: CASSQGWGHSEAFF

size: few
D: TRBD2
J: TRBJ2-2
V: TRBV4-2
DNA: TGTGCCAGCAGCCCCGGGAGGGAGGCCGGGGAGCTGTTTTTT
CDR3: CASSPGREAGELFF

size: few
D: .
J: TRBJ2-3
V: TRBV6-1
DNA: TGTGCCAGCAAGAGAGCGTACAACCCGCAGTATTTT
CDR3: CASKRAYNPQYF

size: .
D: .
J: TRBJ2-3
V: TRBV9
DNA: TGTGCCAGCAGCGCCCGTGAGTGGGTGACAGATACGCAGTATTTT
CDR3: CASSAREWVTDTQYF

size: .
D: .
J: TRBJ2-7
V: TRBV5-1
DNA: TGCGCCAGCAGCTTGGCCGACTCGCGTAACGAGCAGTACTTC
CDR3: CASSLADSRNEQYF

size: few
D: .
J: TRBJ2-7
V: TRBV25-1
DNA: TGTGCCAGCAGCCTTCTAGGGGACGAGCAGTACTTC
CDR3: CASSLLGDEQYF